Here is one TCR beta chain with its context. Its antigen is still unknown. This sample is part of a study of T-cell memory formation after mild COVID-19. Study as a whole: Among the donors, TCR clusters were largely specific to each donor. Whole-study results and caveats: Largely, contracting CD4+ clones fell within CM and EM, and contracting CD8+ clones within EMRA.

Employing constant-segment primers, 5'RACE generated TCR alpha and TCR beta cDNA libraries bearing sample barcodes and UMIs. TCRdb called the 5' RACE reads again in MiXCR, with one record for every CDR3 protein. The sample has approximately 240,000 distinct CDR3 sequences, about 16% seen once; the top ten hold 3.5%. Between the trimmed V and J ends, which lost 3 bases and 7 bases, there was a span of 12 bases. Germline-derived CDR1 and CDR2 are SNHLY and FYNNEI. CDR3 length: 13 residues. The chain carries TRBV2 and TRBJ1-2; D unresolved. This receptor was identified in a man younger than 35 who had mild COVID-19 (a few samples of this study predate the infection). Cell type and time point are not known. The specimen sequenced was PBMCs or a T cell subset sorted from them (not recorded which). The CDR3 is CASSEDFGGGYTF. CDR3 sequence (DNA): TGTGCCAGCAGTGAGGACTTCGGAGGTGGCTACACCTTC.